The 13 T cell receptor beta chains below were found in one sample sequenced in a study of T-cell memory formation after mild COVID-19. A single record per CDR3 protein comes from TCRdb applying MiXCR to the 5' RACE reads. The data contain roughly 300,000 distinct CDR3 sequences, under 8.5% of them singletons. Sequenced: PBMCs or a T cell subset sorted from them (not recorded which). These receptors were taken from a man between 18 and 35 years old who had mild COVID-19 (a few samples of this study predate the infection). Cell type and time point are not known.

The table lists this clonotype with many counts. This chain joins TRBV20-1 and TRBJ1-1, with D unclear. CDR3 size: 13 residues. The germline CDR1 and CDR2 sequences are DFQATT and SNEGSKA (reference sequence). Trimming took off 0 bases at V and 5 bases at J, with 10 bases between the two ends. The CDR3 loop reads CSARDLKETEAFF. In nucleotides, the CDR3 is TGCAGTGCTAGAGATCTAAAGGAAACTGAAGCTTTCTTT.

The CDR3 nucleotides are TGTGCCAGCAGACTCAACTCCTACGAGCAGTACTTC. Protein: CASRLNSYEQYF. The genes are TRBV12-3 or TRBV12-4 and TRBJ2-7; D is uncertain. V dropped 6 bases and J dropped 0 bases, with 6 bases sitting between them. The length of the CDR3 is 12 residues.

This clonotype occurred a few times. The chain has TRBV20-1 and TRBJ1-5; a possible D gene is TRBD1 (5 bases). CDR3 length equals 15 residues. V was pared by 3 bases and J by 2 bases, with 14 bases between. Germline V gene data show CDR1 as DFQATT and CDR2 as SNEGSKA (reference sequence). The CDR3, as DNA: TGCAGTGCTAGTCTTCATCAGGGAGGCAATCAGCCCCAGCATTTT. It is translated as CSASLHQGGNQPQHF.

The chain links TRBV20-1 to TRBJ1-2; D not resolved. The CDR3 sequence is 9 residues long. From germline, CDR1 is DFQATT and CDR2 SNEGSKA (reference sequence). V lost 7 bases, J lost 1 base, and 1 base lay in between. The CDR3 loop reads CSVNYGYTF. The CDR3 DNA sequence: TGCAGTGTTAACTATGGCTACACCTTC.

The chain has TRBV12-3 or TRBV12-4 and TRBJ1-5, with 9 nucleotides matching TRBD1. This CDR3 is 16 amino acids long. The ends lost 4 bases at V and 6 bases at J; junction bases unmatched: 10. CDR3 bases: TGTGCCAGCAGTTCCTCCGGGACAGGGAACGGTCAGCCCCAGCATTTT. Encoded protein: CASSSSGTGNGQPQHF.

The CDR3 nucleotides read TGTGCCAGTAGTATAGAGAAGGCCGGGGCGGCAGATACGCAGTATTTT. Its protein is CASSIEKAGAADTQYF. This chain uses TRBV19 with TRBJ2-3; either TRBD1 or TRBD2 may supply D (5 bases each). This CDR3 spans 16 amino acids. Germline CDR1 LNHDA, CDR2 SQIVND (reference sequence). Trimming took off 0 bases at V and 4 bases at J, with 14 bases between the two ends. The full variable domain, with the rest looked up from reference TRBV19 and TRBJ2-3, is DGGITQSPKYLFRKEGQNVTLSCEQNLNHDAMYWYRQDPGQGLRLIYYSQIVNDFQKGDIAEGYSVSREKKESFPLTVTSAQKNPTAFYLCASSIEKAGAADTQYFGPGTRLTVL.

The genes are TRBV9 and TRBJ1-1; D perhaps matches TRBD1 (5 bases). The V end was cut by 3 bases, the J end by 4 bases, with 16 bases between. The CDR3 is 15 amino acids. Looked up from germline, CDR1 is SGDLS and CDR2 is YYNGEE. CDR3 in amino acids: CASSANWDSSTEAFF. CDR3 DNA sequence: TGTGCCAGCAGCGCTAACTGGGACTCTTCCACTGAAGCTTTCTTT.

This clonotype was seen only a few times. This sequence joins TRBV10-3 and TRBJ2-3, with TRBD1 matching 12 bases. CDR3 length equals 16 residues. Germline V gene lookup returns CDR1 ENHRY and CDR2 SYGVKD. Trimming at V came to 6 bases and at J to 2 bases, leaving 6 bases not matched to a gene. CDR3 DNA sequence: TGTGCCATCAGCCTGGGACAGGGGGCCGTCACAGATACGCAGTATTTT. This codes for CAISLGQGAVTDTQYF.

This clonotype came up a few times. This chain links TRBV24-1 with TRBJ2-5; tentatively, D is TRBD1 or TRBD2 (5 bases each). The CDR3 length is 14 residues. Germline V lookup: CDR1 KGHDR, CDR2 SFDVKD. V was pared by 0 bases and J by 9 bases, with 13 bases between. CDR3 coding DNA: TGTGCCACCAGTGATTTGCGGCAGGGAGTGGCCCAGTACTTC. It encodes CATSDLRQGVAQYF.

This clonotype was found a few times. The chain recombines TRBV9 with TRBJ2-3, with no clear D. This CDR3 contains 14 residues. The germline gives CDR1 SGDLS, CDR2 YYNGEE. Trimming left V 2 bases short and J 5 bases short, with 12 bases between. In DNA form, the CDR3 reads TGTGCCAGCAGCGTCGGACCGACTCAAGATACGCAGTATTTT. It yields the protein CASSVGPTQDTQYF.

The rearrangement links TRBV7-2 to TRBJ2-3, with D possibly TRBD2 on 7 matching bases. The germline gives CDR1 SGHTA, CDR2 FQGNSA. Deletions cut 5 bases from V and 1 base from J, with 25 bases between. This CDR3 has 19 residues. The CDR3: CASSAPRGASLRRTDTQYF. The CDR3 DNA follows: TGTGCCAGCAGCGCCCCCCGGGGGGCTAGCCTCCGCCGCACAGATACGCAGTATTTT. Variable domain in full (rest from reference TRBV7-2 and TRBJ2-3): GAGVSQSPSNKVTEKGKDVELRCDPISGHTALYWYRQSLGQGLEFLIYFQGNSAPDKSGLPSDRFSAERTGGSVSTLTIQRTQQEDSAVYLCASSAPRGASLRRTDTQYFGPGTRLTVL.

This sequence joins TRBV20-1 and TRBJ1-5; a possible D gene is TRBD1 (6 bases). The length of the CDR3 is 12 residues. Germline V gives CDR1 DFQATT, CDR2 SNEGSKA (reference sequence). V gave up 3 bases and J gave up 7 bases, with 10 bases separating them. The CDR3 reads CSASQGRQPQHF. CDR3 DNA: TGCAGTGCTAGTCAGGGGCGACAGCCCCAGCATTTT.

The rearrangement links TRBV6-5 to TRBJ2-7; D possibly corresponds to TRBD1 (6 bases). The germline gives CDR1 MNHEY, CDR2 SVGAGI. Trimming cost V 6 bases and J 6 bases, with 24 bases left between them. This CDR3 contains 16 residues. The CDR3 sequence is CASSPRYPGDIGEQYF. In DNA, the CDR3 is TGTGCCAGCAGCCCCCGGTATCCAGGGGACATAGGCGAGCAGTACTTC.